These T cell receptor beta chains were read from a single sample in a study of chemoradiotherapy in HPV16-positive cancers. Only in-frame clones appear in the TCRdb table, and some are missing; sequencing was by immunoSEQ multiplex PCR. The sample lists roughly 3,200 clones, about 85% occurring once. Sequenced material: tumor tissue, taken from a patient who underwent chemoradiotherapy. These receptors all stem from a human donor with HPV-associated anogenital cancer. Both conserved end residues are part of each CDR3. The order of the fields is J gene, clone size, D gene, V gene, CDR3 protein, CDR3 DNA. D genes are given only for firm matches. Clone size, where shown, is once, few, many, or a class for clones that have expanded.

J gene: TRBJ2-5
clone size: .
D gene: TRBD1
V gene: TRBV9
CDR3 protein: CASSPDRVETQYF
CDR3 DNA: TGTGCCAGCAGCCCAGACAGGGTAGAGACCCAGTACTTC

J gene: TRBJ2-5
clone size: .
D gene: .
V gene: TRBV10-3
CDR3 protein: CATRGRAQETQYF
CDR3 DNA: TGTGCCACCCGGGGCAGGGCCCAAGAGACCCAGTACTTC

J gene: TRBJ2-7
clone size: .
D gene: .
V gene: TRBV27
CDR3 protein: CASSLVSPPYEQYF
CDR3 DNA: TGTGCCAGCAGTTTAGTGAGCCCCCCCTACGAGCAGTACTTC

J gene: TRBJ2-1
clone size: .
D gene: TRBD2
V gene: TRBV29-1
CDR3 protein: CSVDPMRTSGYNEQFF
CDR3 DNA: TGCAGCGTTGATCCCATGAGGACTAGCGGTTACAATGAGCAGTTCTTC

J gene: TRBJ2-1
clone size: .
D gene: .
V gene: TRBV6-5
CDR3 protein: CAPPGLQGLYNEQFF
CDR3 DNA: TGTGCCCCACCGGGTCTCCAGGGACTGTACAATGAGCAGTTCTTC

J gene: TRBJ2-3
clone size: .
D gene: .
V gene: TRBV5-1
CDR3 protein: CASDRRGAGTDTQYF
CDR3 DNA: TGCGCCAGCGACCGGAGGGGGGCGGGCACAGATACGCAGTATTTT

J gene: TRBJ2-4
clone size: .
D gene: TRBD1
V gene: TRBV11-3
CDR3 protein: CASSPGQGRGENIQYF
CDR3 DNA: TGTGCCAGCAGCCCGGGACAGGGGAGGGGGGAAAACATTCAGTACTTC

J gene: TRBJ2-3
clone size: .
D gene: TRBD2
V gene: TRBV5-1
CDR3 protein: CASSGGLAGAGSPHTQYF
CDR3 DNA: TGCGCCAGCAGCGGGGGACTAGCGGGGGCCGGTAGTCCCCATACGCAGTATTTT

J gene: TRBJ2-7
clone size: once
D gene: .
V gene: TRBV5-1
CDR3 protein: CASSDPPNYEQYF
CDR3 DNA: TGCGCCAGCAGCGACCCTCCAAACTACGAGCAGTACTTC

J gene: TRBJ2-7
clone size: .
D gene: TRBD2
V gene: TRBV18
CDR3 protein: CASSPVTSGPYEQYF
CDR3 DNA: TGTGCCAGCTCACCGGTGACTAGCGGGCCCTACGAGCAGTACTTC

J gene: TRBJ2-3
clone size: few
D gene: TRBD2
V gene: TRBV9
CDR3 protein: CASSPGTSTRTDTQYF
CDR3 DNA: TGTGCCAGCAGCCCGGGGACTAGCACCCGCACAGATACGCAGTATTTT

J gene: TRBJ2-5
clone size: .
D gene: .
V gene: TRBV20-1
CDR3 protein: CSARGWETQYF
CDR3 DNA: TGCAGTGCCCGGGGCTGGGAGACCCAGTACTTC

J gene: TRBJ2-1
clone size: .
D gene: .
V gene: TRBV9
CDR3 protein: CASERDNEQFF
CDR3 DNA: TGTGCCAGCGAAAGAGACAATGAGCAGTTCTTC

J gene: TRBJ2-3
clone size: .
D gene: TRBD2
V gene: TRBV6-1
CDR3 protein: CASSWTSGGADTQYF
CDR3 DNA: TGTGCCAGCAGTTGGACTAGCGGGGGTGCAGATACGCAGTATTTT

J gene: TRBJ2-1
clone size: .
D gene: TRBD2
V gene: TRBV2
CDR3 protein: CASHPGTSGGAADEQFF
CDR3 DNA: TGTGCCAGTCACCCCGGGACTAGCGGGGGGGCCGCGGATGAGCAGTTCTTC

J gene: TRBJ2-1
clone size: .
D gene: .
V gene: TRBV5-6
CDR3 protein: CASSRSGEQFF
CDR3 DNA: TGTGCCAGCAGCCGCTCTGGTGAGCAGTTCTTC

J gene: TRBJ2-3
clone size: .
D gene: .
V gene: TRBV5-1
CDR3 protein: CASSLSQVTDTQYF
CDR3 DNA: TGCGCCAGCAGCTTGAGCCAGGTTACAGATACGCAGTATTTT

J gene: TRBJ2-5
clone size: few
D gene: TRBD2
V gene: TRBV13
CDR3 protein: CASSLRTSGGPLQETQYF
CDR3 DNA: TGTGCCAGCAGCTTACGGACTAGCGGGGGGCCTCTTCAAGAGACCCAGTACTTC

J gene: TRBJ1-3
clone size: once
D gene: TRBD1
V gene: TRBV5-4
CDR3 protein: CASSLDRGGNTIYF
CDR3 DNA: TGTGCCAGCAGCCTGGACAGGGGAGGAAACACCATATATTTT

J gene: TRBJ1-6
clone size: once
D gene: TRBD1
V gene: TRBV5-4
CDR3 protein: CASSLETGGSPLHF
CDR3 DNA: TGTGCCAGCAGCTTGGAAACAGGGGGTTCACCCCTCCACTTT

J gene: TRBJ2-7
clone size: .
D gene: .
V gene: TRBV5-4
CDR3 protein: CASSLFGEQYF
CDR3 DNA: TGTGCCAGCAGCTTGTTCGGCGAGCAGTACTTC

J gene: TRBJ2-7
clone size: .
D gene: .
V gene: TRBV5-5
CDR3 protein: CASSLPAGEQYF
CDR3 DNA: TGTGCCAGCAGCTTGCCCGCGGGGGAGCAGTACTTC

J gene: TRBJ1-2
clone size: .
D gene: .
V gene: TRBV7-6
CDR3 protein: CASSSVGGAEPHF
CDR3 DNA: TGTGCCAGCAGCTCCGTCGGGGGGGCAGAGCCACACTTC

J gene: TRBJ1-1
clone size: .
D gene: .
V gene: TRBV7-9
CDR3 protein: CASSLGRNTEAFF
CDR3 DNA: TGTGCCAGCAGCTTAGGTAGGAACACTGAAGCTTTCTTT

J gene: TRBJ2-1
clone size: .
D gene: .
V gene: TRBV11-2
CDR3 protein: CASSPHARDWSYNEQFF
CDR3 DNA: TGTGCCAGCAGCCCCCACGCCCGGGACTGGTCCTACAATGAGCAGTTCTTC

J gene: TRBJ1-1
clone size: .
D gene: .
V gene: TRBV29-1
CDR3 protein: CSADGGEGAFF
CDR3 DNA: TGCAGCGCCGACGGGGGGGAGGGAGCTTTCTTT

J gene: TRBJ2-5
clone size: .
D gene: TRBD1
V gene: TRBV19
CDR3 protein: CATTDTGAGETQYF
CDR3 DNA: TGTGCCACTACAGACACAGGGGCGGGAGAGACCCAGTACTTC

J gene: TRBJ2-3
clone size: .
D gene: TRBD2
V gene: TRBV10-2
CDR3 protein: CASSEHPGLAGGPSPTDTQYF
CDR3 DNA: TGCGCCAGCAGTGAGCATCCGGGACTAGCGGGAGGGCCCTCCCCCACAGATACGCAGTATTTT

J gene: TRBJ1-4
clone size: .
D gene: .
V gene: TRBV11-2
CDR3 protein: CASSLGDRQHEKLFF
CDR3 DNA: TGTGCCAGCAGCTTAGGCGATAGACAGCATGAAAAACTGTTTTTT

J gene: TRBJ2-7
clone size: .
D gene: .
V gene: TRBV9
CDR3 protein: CASSVGLQDANEQYF
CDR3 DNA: TGTGCCAGCAGCGTAGGTTTGCAGGACGCAAACGAGCAGTACTTC

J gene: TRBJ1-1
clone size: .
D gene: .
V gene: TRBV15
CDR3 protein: CATSRDGGTTEAFF
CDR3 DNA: TGTGCCACCAGCAGAGATGGGGGGACCACTGAAGCTTTCTTT

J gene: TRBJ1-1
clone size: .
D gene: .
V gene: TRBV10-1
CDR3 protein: CASSETGGNTEAFF
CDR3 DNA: TGCGCCAGCAGTGAGACAGGCGGGAACACTGAAGCTTTCTTT

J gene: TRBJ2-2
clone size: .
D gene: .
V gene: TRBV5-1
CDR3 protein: CASSLAFRDANTGELFF
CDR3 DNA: TGCGCCAGCAGCTTGGCGTTTCGGGACGCGAACACCGGGGAGCTGTTTTTT

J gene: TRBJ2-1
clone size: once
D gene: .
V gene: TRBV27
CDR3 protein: CATRHLVSRNEQFF
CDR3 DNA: TGTGCCACCCGACACCTGGTCAGCCGCAATGAGCAGTTCTTC

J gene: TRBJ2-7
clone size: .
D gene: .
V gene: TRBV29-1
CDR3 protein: CSVRQPTYEQYF
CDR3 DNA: TGCAGCGTACGACAGCCCACCTACGAGCAGTACTTC

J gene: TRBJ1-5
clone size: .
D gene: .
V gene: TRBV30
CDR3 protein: CAWSAFGNQPQHF
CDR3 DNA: TGTGCCTGGAGTGCCTTCGGCAATCAGCCCCAGCATTTT

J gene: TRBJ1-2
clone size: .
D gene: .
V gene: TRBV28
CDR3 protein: CASSLVGGYGYTF
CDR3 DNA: TGTGCCAGCAGTTTAGTGGGGGGCTATGGCTACACCTTC

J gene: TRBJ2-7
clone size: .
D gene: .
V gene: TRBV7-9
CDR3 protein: CASSLLGYEQYF
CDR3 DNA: TGTGCCAGCAGCTTATTAGGCTACGAGCAGTACTTC

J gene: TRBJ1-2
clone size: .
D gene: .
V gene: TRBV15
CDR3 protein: CATSRAGRANYGYTF
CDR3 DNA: TGTGCCACCAGCAGAGCGGGCAGGGCTAACTATGGCTACACCTTC